This TCR beta chain was sequenced during a study of T cells in Graves' hyperthyroidism and ophthalmopathy. Amplification of TCR beta CDR3 regions used RNA as the template. HTBI primers drove first-round RT-PCR of the TCR CDR3. In TCRdb, the multiplex PCR reads were re-called with MiXCR into one record per CDR3 protein. The table records around 580,000 distinct CDR3 sequences, 16% of them present only once. V shed 2 bases and J 4 bases; nucleotides not matched to a gene: 5. This CDR3 spans 15 amino acids. CDR1 and CDR2 from the germline V gene are MNHEY and SVGAGI. Hyperthyroidism in the patients, aged 18 to 65, was newly diagnosed and under 2 months in duration. Patients having uncontrolled infection, another autoimmune disease, pregnancy or lactation were not included. This clonotype was found a few times.

The sequenced material came from blood. The rearrangement joins TRBV6-5 to TRBJ1-2; TRBD1 matches at 9 bases. The TCR comes from a woman younger than 30 with Graves' hyperthyroidism. The CDR3 DNA reads as TGTGCCAGCAGTTACCCGGGACAGGGTGTCTATGGCTACACCTTC. Translating gives CASSYPGQGVYGYTF.